One and the same sample provided the 13 T cell receptor beta chains below, sequenced in a study of CD8 T cells in Susac syndrome. A quantity of about 0.45 to 1 ug RNA underwent reverse transcription using random hexamers. TCRdb re-derived calls from the immunoSEQ multiplex PCR reads in MiXCR, one entry per CDR3 protein. The repertoire has about 200,000 distinct CDR3 sequences, around 95% of them found once; the top ten carry 0.082%. Sequenced: CD4+ T cells from PBMCs. All receptors derive from a human donor with multiple sclerosis.

This clonotype has only a few counts. The chain uses TRBV7-9 and TRBJ1-5; D ambiguous. V lost 2 bases to trimming and J lost 5 bases, with 4 bases between them. The CDR3 loop spans 12 amino acids. Germline V CDR1 and CDR2: SEHNR, FQNEAQ (reference sequence). For the CDR3, the DNA is TGTGCCAGCAGCTTACGGGATCAGCCCCAGCATTTT. Protein product: CASSLRDQPQHF.

CDR3 amino acids: CASSQDGYTGELFF. In DNA, the CDR3 is TGCGCCAGCAGCCAAGACGGGTACACCGGGGAGCTGTTTTTT. The chain recombines TRBV4-1 with TRBJ2-2, with D unclear. The CDR3 spans 14 residues. Trimming pared 0 bases from V and 3 bases from J, leaving 5 bases between. Germline loops: CDR1 MGHRA, CDR2 YSYEKL.

This clonotype was found once. This rearrangement joins TRBV7-6 to TRBJ2-7; D gene ambiguous. The germline CDR1 and CDR2 sequences are SGHVS and FNYEAQ. Trimming left V 6 bases short and J 0 bases short, with 12 bases between. This CDR3 is 14 amino acids long. This chain's CDR3 is CASRSDVSSYEQYF. The CDR3 coding sequence is TGTGCCAGCAGGTCGGACGTAAGCTCCTACGAGCAGTACTTC.

The CDR3 DNA is TGTGCCACCAGTGCAGGGGTGGATGGCTACACCTTC. As protein: CATSAGVDGYTF. The chain joins TRBV24-1 to TRBJ1-2, with a tentative D call TRBD1 (6 bases). CDR3 length: 12 residues. Trimming removed 5 bases from V and 6 bases from J, with 9 bases in between. Looked up from germline, CDR1 is KGHDR and CDR2 is SFDVKD.

This clonotype was seen a single time. The chain employs TRBV15 and TRBJ2-7; D gene uncertain. Germline V CDR1 and CDR2: LNHNV, YYDKDF (reference sequence). With 4 bases removed from V and 5 bases from J, the gap between germline ends came to 9 bases. The CDR3 sequence is 12 residues long. The CDR3 bases are TGTGCCACCAGCACTAACGTGAACGAGCAGTACTTC. This translates into CATSTNVNEQYF. The full variable domain, its missing parts supplied by reference TRBV15 and TRBJ2-7, is DAMVIQNPRYQVTQFGKPVTLSCSQTLNHNVMYWYQQKSSQAPKLLFHYYDKDFNNEADTPDNFQSRRPNTSFCFLDIRSPGLGDTAMYLCATSTNVNEQYFGPGTRLTVT.

V and J are TRBV7-2 and TRBJ1-6; TRBD1 agrees at 8 bases. The CDR3 extends over 16 amino acids. Germline loops: CDR1 SGHTA, CDR2 FQGNSA. V dropped 3 bases and J dropped 10; count of bases not matched to a gene: 11. DNA of the CDR3: TGTGCCAGCAGCTTCAGGACAGGGACTTTTTCCTCACCCCTCCACTTT. This sequence encodes CASSFRTGTFSSPLHF.

The genes are TRBV11-2 and TRBJ2-7, with a tentative D call TRBD1 (6 bases). The CDR3 extends over 14 amino acids. V shed 1 base and J shed 0 bases, with 7 bases lying between them. Germline loops: CDR1 SGHAT, CDR2 FQNNGV. The CDR3, as DNA: TGTGCCAGCAGCTTAGGGACAGACTCCTACGAGCAGTACTTC. The encoded protein is CASSLGTDSYEQYF.

This chain uses TRBV3-1 with TRBJ2-5; D gene uncertain. The CDR3 extends over 13 amino acids. Germline V CDR1 and CDR2: LGHDT, YNNKEL (reference sequence). The germline V and J ends were trimmed by 6 bases and 0 bases, with 8 bases remaining between them. CDR3 protein: CASRPPYQETQYF. CDR3 nucleotide sequence: TGTGCCAGCAGGCCTCCTTACCAAGAGACCCAGTACTTC.

This sequence joins TRBV20-1 and TRBJ2-3; TRBD2 matches at 9 bases. The CDR3 runs 15 residues. After removal of 5 bases from V and 6 bases from J, the junction contained 12 bases not matched to a gene. CDR1 DFQATT and CDR2 SNEGSKA come from the germline V gene (reference sequence). CDR3 region: CSAVLAGARADTQYF. Here the CDR3 DNA reads TGCAGTGCTGTATTAGCGGGGGCCCGAGCCGATACGCAGTATTTT.

The V call is TRBV29-1, the J call TRBJ1-3; D gene uncertain. This CDR3 is 11 amino acids long. The germline V and J ends were trimmed by 2 bases and 2 bases, with 1 base remaining between them. Germline CDR1 is SQVTM and CDR2 is ANQGSEA. The DNA of the CDR3 is TGCAGCGTTGAAACTGGAAACACCATATATTTT. This translates into CSVETGNTIYF.

This CDR3 reads CASSLVWGPLETQYF. The CDR3 region has the DNA TGTGCCAGCAGCTTAGTCTGGGGCCCCCTGGAGACCCAGTACTTC. The gene calls are TRBV7-8 and TRBJ2-5; D is possibly TRBD1 (5 bases). The CDR3 loop spans 15 amino acids. Deletions cut 1 base from V and 5 bases from J, with 14 bases between. Germline values: CDR1 SGHVS, CDR2 FQNEAQ.

The chain links TRBV20-1 to TRBJ2-1; 13 bases line up with TRBD2. Per the germline V gene, CDR1 is DFQATT and CDR2 is SNEGSKA (reference sequence). The ends lost 2 bases at V and 12 bases at J; junction bases unmatched: 7. The CDR3 is 14 amino acids. CDR3 sequence (DNA): TGCAGTGCTAGAATACTAGCGGGGGGGCGCGTGCAGTTCTTC. Translating gives CSARILAGGRVQFF.

V gene TRBV20-1 combines with J gene TRBJ2-4, with 12 nucleotides matching TRBD2. The CDR3 runs 18 residues. The trim removed 1 base at V and 0 bases at J, leaving 7 bases unmatched. Germline V gives CDR1 DFQATT, CDR2 SNEGSKA (reference sequence). This CDR3 is CSARATSGGSIAKNIQYF. Written as DNA, the CDR3 is TGCAGTGCTAGAGCGACTAGCGGGGGCTCCATAGCCAAAAACATTCAGTACTTC.